The T cell receptor beta chain under discussion was sequenced for a study of OX40 agonist ivuxolimab in advanced cancers. Study-level background: Two patients with cutaneous melanoma and one with hepatocellular carcinoma, three in total, showed partial responses. Findings and limits, study-wide: Clonal expansion in partial responders at 0.1-3.0 mg/kg ranked among the lowest. Averaged across samples, CD8+ T cells carried more expanded clones than CD4+ did.

The data were produced by immunoSEQ multiplex PCR, yet TCRdb's version contains in-frame clones alone and is incomplete. There are approximately 18,000 clones in the sample; roughly nine tenths occur only once, and approximately 16% lies in the top ten. Of note for this clone: What it binds is not known.

V lost 2 bases and J 4 bases, leaving 10 bases between the germline ends. The CDR3 is made up of 13 amino acids. The germline V gene has CDR1 SQVTM and CDR2 ANQGSEA. J is TRBJ2-3 and V is TRBV29-1; D not resolved. The sequencing here drew on CD4+ or CD8+ T cells sorted from blood, taken in a trial of the OX40 agonist ivuxolimab. The TCR sequence derives from an adult with an advanced solid tumor such as melanoma, head and neck, liver or kidney cancer. CDR3 nucleotides: TGCAGCGTTGAAAAAGTTAGGGCAGATACGCAGTATTTT. Its protein is CSVEKVRADTQYF.